Below, 9 T cell receptor beta chains from the same sample are listed, as sequenced in a study of CD8+ T cells in alopecia areata. cDNA prepared by RNA extraction and subsequent reverse transcription served as the template for sequencing. This table comes from immunoSEQ multiplex PCR, and its TCRdb copy is limited to in-frame clones, with some not included. In the table there are over 150,000 clones, about 55% of which are singletons. Treatment denoted: oral pan-JAK inhibitor, 5-10 mg twice daily. Sample: CD8+ T cells sorted from blood, taken at week 24, from a patient treated with tofacitinib. The receptors were sampled from a human donor with alopecia areata.

The J gene is TRBJ1-4, the V gene TRBV6-1; no firm D call. CDR1 and CDR2 from the germline V gene are MNHNS and SASEGT. The germline V and J ends were trimmed by 4 bases and 7 bases, with 16 bases remaining between them. The CDR3 loop spans 15 amino acids. CDR3 nucleotides: TGTGCCAGCAGTGCACTATACGGGGAACCTGAAAAACTGTTTTTT. As protein: CASSALYGEPEKLFF.

The gene calls are TRBV7-2 and TRBJ2-1; tentatively, D is TRBD1 (5 bases). This CDR3 comprises 12 residues. Deletions cut 5 bases from V and 8 bases from J, with 10 bases between. Germline CDR1 reads SGHTA; CDR2 reads FQGNSA. The CDR3 DNA follows: TGTGCCAGCAGCCCAGGGCGTGATGAGCAGTTCTTC. It codes for CASSPGRDEQFF.

The rearrangement links TRBV10-3 to TRBJ1-1; D call uncertain. The germline V gene encodes CDR1 ENHRY and CDR2 SYGVKD. Trimming pared 2 bases from V and 8 bases from J, leaving 6 bases between. CDR3 length: 11 residues. CDR3 residues: CAISEGIEAFF. The CDR3 DNA reads as TGTGCCATCAGTGAGGGGATCGAAGCTTTCTTT.

A few counts support this clone. The chain links TRBV4-1 to TRBJ2-1; 7 bases match TRBD1. Germline V gene data show CDR1 as MGHRA and CDR2 as YSYEKL. This CDR3 has 15 residues. V trimming: 2 bases; J trimming: 6 bases; junction bases outside the gene matches: 7. The CDR3: CASSQSKTGLNEQFF. CDR3 bases: TGCGCCAGCAGCCAATCCAAGACAGGGCTCAATGAGCAGTTCTTC.

V usage is TRBV29-1 and J usage is TRBJ1-4, with D hard to call. V lost 2 bases and J lost 3, with 10 bases in between. The length of the CDR3 is 14 residues. Germline CDR1 and CDR2: SQVTM and ANQGSEA. The CDR3 reads CSVESGEANEKLFF. CDR3 nucleotide sequence: TGCAGCGTTGAATCCGGGGAAGCTAATGAAAAACTGTTTTTT.

Of note for this clone: Other DNA sequences within the sample encode an identical CDR3. V and J are TRBV4-1 and TRBJ2-7; 7 bases are shared with TRBD1. J was trimmed by 2 bases and V by 4 bases; bases with no gene match: 5. The CDR3 has 14 amino acids. The germline V gene has CDR1 MGHRA and CDR2 YSYEKL. The DNA for the CDR3 is TGCGCCAGCAGCCCTGGGCAGGGGGCCTACGAGCAGTACTTC. As protein: CASSPGQGAYEQYF.

This chain links TRBV29-1 with TRBJ2-1; 12 bases fit TRBD2. CDR3 length equals 12 residues. Germline values: CDR1 SQVTM, CDR2 ANQGSEA. With V trimmed by 8 bases and J by 9 bases, 5 bases remained unmatched. The CDR3 protein is CSTGLAGLEQFF. The CDR3, as DNA: TGCAGCACGGGACTAGCGGGCCTTGAGCAGTTCTTC.

The CDR3 spells CASSYNTHTEAFF. The DNA of the CDR3 is TGTGCCAGCAGTTACAATACGCACACTGAAGCTTTCTTT. The chain carries TRBV6-5 and TRBJ1-1; D remains unclear. The CDR3 covers 13 residues. The germline CDR1 and CDR2 sequences are MNHEY and SVGAGI. Trimming cost V 2 bases and J 3 bases, with 7 bases left between them.

Only a few counts were recorded for this clone. V gene TRBV29-1 combines with J gene TRBJ1-2; possible D gene TRBD1, 5 bases. This CDR3 comprises 14 residues. Trimming shortened V by 0 bases and J by 4 bases, and 12 bases separated the two germline ends. Looked up from germline, CDR1 is SQVTM and CDR2 is ANQGSEA. In nucleotides, the CDR3 is TGCAGCGTTGAAGATCAGGGAGCAGTCTATGGCTACACCTTC. It translates to CSVEDQGAVYGYTF.